A selection of T cell receptor beta chains follows, all from one sample in a study of regulatory T cells in long-lasting Graves disease. Each CDR3 protein is one row after TCRdb ran MiXCR on the multiplex PCR reads. This table has roughly 560,000 distinct CDR3 sequences, approximately 12% appearing once. These data were also reused for a study on T cells in Graves' hyperthyroidism and ophthalmopathy.

Sample: peripheral blood mononuclear cells (PBMCs), taken at new diagnosis, from a patient treated with antithyroid drugs. These receptors originate from a woman younger than 45 with Graves disease. CDR3s include the opening cysteine and the closing phenylalanine or tryptophan.

>TRBJ1-2|15|TRBV19
CASSTGTTLGYGYTF
>TRBJ2-3|15|TRBV9
CASSPSSANTDTQYF
>TRBJ1-1|15|TRBV6-1
CASRDRTRLRTEAFF
>TRBJ1-5|14|TRBV19
CASSIWGLNQPQHF
>TRBJ2-7|14|TRBV6-2/TRBV6-3
CASSETGQVDEQYF
>TRBJ2-1|14|TRBV5-6
CASSPGPDYNEQFF
>TRBJ1-1|15|TRBV18
CASSPPQGGQTEAFF
>TRBJ2-7|13|TRBV6-1
CASLDTGGNEQYF
>TRBJ2-7|15|TRBV6-2/TRBV6-3
CASSYSETAAYEQYF
>TRBJ2-7|11|TRBV6-1
CASSALYEQYF
>TRBJ2-3|15|TRBV6-2/TRBV6-3
CASSYVAGGRDTQYF
>TRBJ1-1|14|TRBV20-1
CSARDRQTRTEAFF
>TRBJ1-6|11|TRBV6-2/TRBV6-3
CASSQDSPLHF
>TRBJ2-1|15|TRBV20-1
CSARDRPSGSLGQFF
>TRBJ2-7|15|TRBV12-3/TRBV12-4
CASSLGTSWAYEQYF
>TRBJ2-3|16|TRBV6-2/TRBV6-3
CASSNPTGGSTDTQYF
>TRBJ2-7|13|TRBV4-3
CASSRGLPYEQYF
>TRBJ2-7|13|TRBV28
CASSFASSYEQYF
>TRBJ2-1|15|TRBV11-2
CASSSEGQGRDEQFF
>TRBJ1-1|13|TRBV20-1
CSARGGQGAEAFF
>TRBJ2-2|14|TRBV4-3
CASSHSGLSGELFF
>TRBJ1-6|16|TRBV6-5
CASSYRRPQDDSPLHF
>TRBJ2-6|15|TRBV12-3/TRBV12-4
CASSLAGGMANLLTF